This TCR beta chain was captured in a study of cytomegalovirus exposure and HLA in healthy donors. Study at large: The use of the same platform for the 100 to 150 validation repertoires and the roughly 700 first-cohort repertoires was reported by a later analysis. Study outcomes and limitations: Per published reports, the classifier diagnosed cytomegalovirus status with high specificity and sensitivity. Cytomegalovirus-associated TCR beta chains were listed, numbering more than 150. In vitro testing confirmed a few CMV-associated chains as specific for CMV antigens.

The data were produced by immunoSEQ multiplex PCR, yet TCRdb's version contains in-frame clones alone and is incomplete. This table holds 150,000 to 200,000 clones, 84% found once. CDR3 size: 15 residues. Germline CDR1 is SGHNT and CDR2 is YYREEE (reference sequence). The V and J ends lost 3 bases and 7 bases, in that order; junction bases with no gene match: 5. In the case of this clone: Its target is not known.

The sequenced material came from PBMCs. J is TRBJ1-6 and V is TRBV5-4, with TRBD1 identical over 9 bases. This sequence originates from a woman aged 18-29 years in good health and CMV-seropositive. The CDR3 bases are TGTGCCAGCAGCTCAGGGGACAGGGCGAATTCACCCCTCCACTTT. Amino acid sequence: CASSSGDRANSPLHF.